This note documents a single T cell receptor beta chain sequence. Its antigen remains unknown. The source of the sample is a study of STAT5B mutations in CD4+ large granular lymphocyte leukemia. The V and J ends lost 4 bases and 5 bases, in that order; junction bases with no gene match: 1. Germline loops: CDR1 SGHTA, CDR2 FQGNSA. This CDR3 is 15 amino acids long. Broader study findings: Higher CD4+ than CD8+ T-LGLL clonality might reflect small sample size. Patient CD4-sorted repertoires looked more clonal than healthy CD4+ repertoires, even without putative leukemic clones. Compared with healthy controls (2/35), patient top clones favored TRBV06 (8/27).

Generated by immunoSEQ multiplex PCR, the TCRdb table keeps only in-frame clones and is missing some. The sample contains about 38,000 clones, around 75% of which appear only once. The sequenced sample consisted of CD4+ T cells from blood buffy coats. This receptor was identified in a human donor in good health. V and J are TRBV7-2 and TRBJ2-3; 15 bases are a match to TRBD2. The CDR3 nucleotides read TGTGCCAGCAGCTCGGGACTAGCGGGGGGAGATACGCAGTATTTT. Protein product: CASSSGLAGGDTQYF. Complete variable domain (other parts from reference TRBV7-2 and TRBJ2-3): GAGVSQSPSNKVTEKGKDVELRCDPISGHTALYWYRQSLGQGLEFLIYFQGNSAPDKSGLPSDRFSAERTGGSVSTLTIQRTQQEDSAVYLCASSSGLAGGDTQYFGPGTRLTVL.